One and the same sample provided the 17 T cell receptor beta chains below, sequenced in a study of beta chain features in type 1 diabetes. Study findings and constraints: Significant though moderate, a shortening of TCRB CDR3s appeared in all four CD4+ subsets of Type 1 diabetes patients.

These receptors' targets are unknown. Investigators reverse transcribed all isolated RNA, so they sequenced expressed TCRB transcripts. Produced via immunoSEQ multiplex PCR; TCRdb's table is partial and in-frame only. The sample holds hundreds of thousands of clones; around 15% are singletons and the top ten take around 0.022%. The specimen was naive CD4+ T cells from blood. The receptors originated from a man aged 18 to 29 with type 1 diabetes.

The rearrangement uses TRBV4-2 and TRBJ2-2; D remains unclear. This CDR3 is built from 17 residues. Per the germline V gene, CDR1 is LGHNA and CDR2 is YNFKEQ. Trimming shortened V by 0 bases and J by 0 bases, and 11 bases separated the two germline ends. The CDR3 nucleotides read TGTGCCAGCAGCCAAGATAGTGACGTCGCGAACACCGGGGAGCTGTTTTTT. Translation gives CASSQDSDVANTGELFF.

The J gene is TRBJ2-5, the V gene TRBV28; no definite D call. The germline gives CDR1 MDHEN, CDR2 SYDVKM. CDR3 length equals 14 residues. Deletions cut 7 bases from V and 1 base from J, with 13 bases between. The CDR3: CASTLRGIQETQYF. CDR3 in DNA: TGTGCCAGCACCTTGAGAGGTATCCAAGAGACCCAGTACTTC.

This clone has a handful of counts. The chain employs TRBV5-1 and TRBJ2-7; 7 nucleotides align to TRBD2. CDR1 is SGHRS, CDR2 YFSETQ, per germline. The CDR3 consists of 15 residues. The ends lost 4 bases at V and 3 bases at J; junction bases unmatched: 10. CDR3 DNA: TGCGCCAGCAGCCCGGAAGGGAGGGCGAGCTACGAGCAGTACTTC. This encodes CASSPEGRASYEQYF.

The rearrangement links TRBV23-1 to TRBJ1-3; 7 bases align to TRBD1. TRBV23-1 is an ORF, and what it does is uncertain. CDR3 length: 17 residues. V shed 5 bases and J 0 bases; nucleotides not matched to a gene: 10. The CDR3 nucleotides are TGCGCCAGCAGTGAATACCGACAGGGACTCTCTGGAAACACCATATATTTT. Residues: CASSEYRQGLSGNTIYF.

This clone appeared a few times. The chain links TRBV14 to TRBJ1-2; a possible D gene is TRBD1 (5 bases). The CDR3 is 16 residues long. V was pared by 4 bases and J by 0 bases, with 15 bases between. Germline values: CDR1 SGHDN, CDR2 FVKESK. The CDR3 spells CASSLGGAEANYGYTF. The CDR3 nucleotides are TGTGCCAGCAGCCTCGGCGGGGCAGAAGCTAACTATGGCTACACCTTC.

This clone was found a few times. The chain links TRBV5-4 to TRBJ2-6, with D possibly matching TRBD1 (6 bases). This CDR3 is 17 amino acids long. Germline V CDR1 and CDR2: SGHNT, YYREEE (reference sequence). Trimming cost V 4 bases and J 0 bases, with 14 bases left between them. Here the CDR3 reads CASSTQGRDSGANVLTF. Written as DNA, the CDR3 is TGTGCCAGCAGCACACAGGGCAGGGACTCTGGGGCCAACGTCCTGACTTTC.

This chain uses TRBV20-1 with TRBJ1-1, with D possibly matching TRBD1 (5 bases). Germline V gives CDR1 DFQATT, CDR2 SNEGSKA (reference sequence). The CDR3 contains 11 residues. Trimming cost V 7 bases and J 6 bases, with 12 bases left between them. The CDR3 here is CSVRVGAEAFF. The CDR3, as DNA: TGCAGTGTCCGGGTGGGGGCTGAAGCTTTCTTT.

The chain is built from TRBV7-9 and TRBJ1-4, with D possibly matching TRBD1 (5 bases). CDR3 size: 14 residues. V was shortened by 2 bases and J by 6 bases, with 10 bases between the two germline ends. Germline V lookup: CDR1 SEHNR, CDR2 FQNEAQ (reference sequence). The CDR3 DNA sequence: TGTGCCAGCAGCTTAATCGCAGGGTATGAAAAACTGTTTTTT. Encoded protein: CASSLIAGYEKLFF.

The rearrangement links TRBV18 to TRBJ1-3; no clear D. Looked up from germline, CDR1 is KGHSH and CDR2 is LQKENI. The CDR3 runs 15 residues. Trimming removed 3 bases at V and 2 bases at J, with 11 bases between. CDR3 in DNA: TGTGCCAGCTCACCTACCGGGGTCGCTGGAAACACCATATATTTT. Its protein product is CASSPTGVAGNTIYF. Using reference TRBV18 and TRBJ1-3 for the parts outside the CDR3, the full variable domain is NAGVMQNPRHLVRRRGQEARLRCSPMKGHSHVYWYRQLPEEGLKFMVYLQKENIIDESGMPKERFSAEFPKEGPSILRIQQVVRGDSAAYFCASSPTGVAGNTIYFGEGSWLTVV.

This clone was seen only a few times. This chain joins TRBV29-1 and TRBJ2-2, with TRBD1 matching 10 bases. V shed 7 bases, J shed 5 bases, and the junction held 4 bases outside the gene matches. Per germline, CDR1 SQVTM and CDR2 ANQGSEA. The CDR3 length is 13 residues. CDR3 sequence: CSAGTGETGELFF. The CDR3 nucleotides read TGCAGCGCTGGGACAGGGGAAACCGGGGAGCTGTTTTTT.

CDR3 sequence (DNA): TGTGCCAGCTCACCAGCAGAAGTGCTAATCACCTACACCTTC. This translates into CASSPAEVLITYTF. V usage is TRBV18 and J usage is TRBJ1-2, with unresolved D. Trimming left V 2 bases short and J 10 bases short, with 17 bases between. CDR3 length: 14 residues. CDR1 is KGHSH and CDR2 is LQKENI in the germline V gene.

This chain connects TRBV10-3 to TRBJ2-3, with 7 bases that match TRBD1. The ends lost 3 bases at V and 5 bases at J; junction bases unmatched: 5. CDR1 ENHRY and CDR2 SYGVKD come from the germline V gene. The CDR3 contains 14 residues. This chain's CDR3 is CAISDRGMVDTQYF. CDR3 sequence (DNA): TGTGCCATCAGTGACAGGGGGATGGTAGATACGCAGTATTTT.

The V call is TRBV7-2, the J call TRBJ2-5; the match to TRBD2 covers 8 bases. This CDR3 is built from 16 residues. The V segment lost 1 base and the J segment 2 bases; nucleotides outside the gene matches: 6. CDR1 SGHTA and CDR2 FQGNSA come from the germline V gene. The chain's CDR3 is CASSLVAGTRQETQYF. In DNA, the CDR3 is TGTGCCAGCAGCTTAGTAGCGGGGACCCGGCAAGAGACCCAGTACTTC.

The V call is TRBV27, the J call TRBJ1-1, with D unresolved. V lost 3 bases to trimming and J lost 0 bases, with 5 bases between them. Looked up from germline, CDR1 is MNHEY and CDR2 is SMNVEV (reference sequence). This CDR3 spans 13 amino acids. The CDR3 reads CASSFVLNTEAFF. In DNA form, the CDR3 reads TGTGCCAGCAGTTTCGTCCTGAACACTGAAGCTTTCTTT.

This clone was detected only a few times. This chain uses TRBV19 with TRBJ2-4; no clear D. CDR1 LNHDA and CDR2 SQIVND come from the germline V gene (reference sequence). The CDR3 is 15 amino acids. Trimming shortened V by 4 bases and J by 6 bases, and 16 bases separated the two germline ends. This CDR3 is CASSTPIHLLNIQYF. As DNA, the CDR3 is TGTGCCAGTAGTACCCCGATCCACCTGCTAAACATTCAGTACTTC.

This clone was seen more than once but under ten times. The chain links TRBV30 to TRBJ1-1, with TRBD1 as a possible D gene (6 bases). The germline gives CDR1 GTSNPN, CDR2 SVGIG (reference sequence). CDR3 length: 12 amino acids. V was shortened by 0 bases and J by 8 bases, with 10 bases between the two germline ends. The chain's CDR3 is CAWSVGGKEAFF. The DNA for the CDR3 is TGTGCCTGGAGTGTAGGGGGAAAAGAAGCTTTCTTT. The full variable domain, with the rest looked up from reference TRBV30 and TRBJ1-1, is SQTIHQWPATLVQPVGSPLSLECTVEGTSNPNLYWYRQAAGRGLQLLFYSVGIGQISSEVPQNLSASRPQDRQFILSSKKLLLSDSGFYLCAWSVGGKEAFFGQGTRLTVV.

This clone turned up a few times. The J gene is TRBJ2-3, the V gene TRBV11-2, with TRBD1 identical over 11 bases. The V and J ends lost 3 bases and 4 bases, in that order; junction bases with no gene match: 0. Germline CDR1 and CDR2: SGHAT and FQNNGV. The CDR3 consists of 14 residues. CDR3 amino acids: CASSLGQGADTQYF. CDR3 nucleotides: TGTGCCAGCAGCTTGGGACAGGGGGCAGATACGCAGTATTTT.